This T cell receptor beta chain is from a study of blood T cell repertoires in COVID-19. Study-level information: Samples taken during acute and convalescent COVID-19 were collected in the United States, Italy and Spain. T cells, B-cell-depleted T cells, or PBMCs supplied cDNA or gDNA.

The V gene's germline CDR1 is SEHNR and CDR2 FQNEAQ (reference sequence). This CDR3 has 15 amino acids. J gave up 1 base and V 5 bases, and 7 bases lay outside the gene matches. Sequencing was performed with immunoSEQ multiplex PCR; in TCRdb, only in-frame clones are kept and a portion is missing. The repertoire holds around 190,000 clones, with more than 65% as singletons. The sequencing sample was made of peripheral blood. The chain uses TRBV7-9 and TRBJ1-1, with TRBD1 matching 7 bases. This clonotype was obtained from a human donor in a cohort sampled during active COVID-19. The CDR3 sequence is CASSLLTGRNTEAFF. The CDR3 nucleotides are TGTGCCAGCAGCCTGTTGACAGGGAGGAACACTGAAGCTTTCTTT.